These 19 T cell receptor beta chains were all obtained from the same sample, sequenced in a study of T cells in women clearing cervical HPV infection. Produced via immunoSEQ multiplex PCR; TCRdb's table is partial and in-frame only. The ten top clones account for 12%, within a sample of about 22,000 clones. The sequenced sample was blood buffy coat. Receptor source: a woman between 18 and 69 years old with a cervical HPV16 infection that either progressed to CIN3+ or cleared (not recorded which).

A word on this clone: Sequencing ends 3 residues short of the CDR3 end; the germline J gene provides the rest. The chain is built from TRBV5-1 and TRBJ2-3; no clear D. V gave up 5 bases and J gave up 2 bases, with 12 bases separating them. Germline CDR1 SGHRS, CDR2 YFSETQ. This CDR3 comprises 14 residues. The DNA read from the CDR3 is TGCGCCAGCAGTCAGGTTGAAGCCACAGATACG. Its protein is CASSQVEATDT. The CDR3 reads in full as CASSQVEATDTQYF. The entire variable domain, with the rest obtained from reference TRBV5-1 and TRBJ2-3, is as follows: KAGVTQTPRYLIKTRGQQVTLSCSPISGHRSVSWYQQTPGQGLQFLFEYFSETQRNKGNFPGRFSGRQFSNSRSEMNVSTLELGDSALYLCASSQVEATDTQYFGPGTRLTVL.

Comments on this clone: With the read ending 3 residues before the CDR3 end, the germline J gene is used to fill in that end. This same CDR3 is encoded by further DNA sequences in the sample. This chain uses TRBV5-4 with TRBJ1-3, with D possibly being TRBD1 (5 bases). Germline CDR1 is SGHNT and CDR2 is YYREEE (reference sequence). Trimming shortened V by 1 base and J by 0 bases, and 8 bases separated the two germline ends. The CDR3 is made up of 15 amino acids. The sequenced part of the CDR3 DNA is TGTGCCAGCAGCTTGTCAGGGCGCTCTGGAAACACC. Translating gives CASSLSGRSGNT. The entire CDR3 protein reads CASSLSGRSGNTIYF.

About this clone: The read ends 3 residues before the CDR3 terminus; that terminus is restored from the germline J gene. This chain joins TRBV30 and TRBJ2-1; 10 bases agree with TRBD2. The germline gives CDR1 GTSNPN, CDR2 SVGIG (reference sequence). Trimming took 1 base from V and 7 from J; bases not matched to a gene: 4. The CDR3 length is 14 residues. The CDR3 reads CAWSASGGQNEQFF. The CDR3 DNA, read in part, is TGTGCCTGGAGTGCTAGCGGGGGCCAAAATGAG. Complete variable domain (other parts from reference TRBV30 and TRBJ2-1): SQTIHQWPATLVQPVGSPLSLECTVEGTSNPNLYWYRQAAGRGLQLLFYSVGIGQISSEVPQNLSASRPQDRQFILSSKKLLLSDSGFYLCAWSASGGQNEQFFGPGTRLTVL.

The CDR3 here is CASSPTDRVETQYF. The CDR3 DNA, read in part, is TGTGCCAGCAGCCCAACGGACAGGGTAGAGACG. The chain carries TRBV7-8 and TRBJ2-3; 8 bases are a match to TRBD1. The DNA ends 3 residues before the CDR3 does, and the rest of the CDR3 is filled in from the germline J gene. The CDR3 consists of 14 residues. Germline lookup yields CDR1 SGHVS and CDR2 FQNEAQ.

Remarks on this clone: The read stops 3 residues short of the end of the CDR3; the missing end is completed from the germline J gene. The rearrangement links TRBV19 to TRBJ2-2, with 9 bases that match TRBD1. The CDR3 has 17 residues. CDR1 is LNHDA and CDR2 is SQIVND in the germline V gene (reference sequence). CDR3 bases read: TGTGCCAGTAGTATTTTGGGACAGGGAAGAGGGAATGAAAAG. It encodes CASSILGQGRGNEK. The full CDR3 reads CASSILGQGRGNEKLFF.

Note on this clone: The read terminates 3 residues ahead of where the CDR3 ends, so the germline J gene completes it. The chain recombines TRBV5-1 with TRBJ2-2; 7 positions agree with TRBD1. Per the germline V gene, CDR1 is SGHRS and CDR2 is YFSETQ. The junction had 2 bases not matched to a gene; V was cut back by 2 bases and J by 1 base. The CDR3 is 15 residues long. CDR3 bases read: TGCGCCAGCAGCTTCCGACAGGGGAACACCGGGGAG. Translation gives CASSFRQGNTGE. The whole CDR3 is CASSFRQGNTGELFF.

Notes on this clone: The CDR3 is cut off 3 residues early in the read; its end comes from the germline J gene. This rearrangement joins TRBV20-1 to TRBJ2-1; TRBD1 aligns across 9 bases. In germline, CDR1 is DFQATT, CDR2 SNEGSKA (reference sequence). This CDR3 comprises 16 residues. The V gene end was trimmed by 3 bases and the J gene end by 0 bases; junction bases not matched to a gene: 6. The sequenced CDR3 bases are TGCAGTGCTAGCGGCCCGGGACAGGGCTCCTACAATGAG. Translated: CSASGPGQGSYNE. The whole CDR3 protein reads CSASGPGQGSYNEQFF.

In the case of this clone: The DNA ends 3 residues before the CDR3 does, and the rest of the CDR3 is filled in from the germline J gene. The V call is TRBV6-1, the J call TRBJ1-1; possibly TRBD1 for D (6 bases). The CDR3 length is 13 residues. Trimming left V 4 bases short and J 1 base short, with 7 bases between. The germline V gene encodes CDR1 MNHNS and CDR2 SASEGT. The part of the CDR3 DNA that was read is TGTGCCAGCAGTGCGACAGGGAACACTGAA. This gives the protein CASSATGNTE. The entire CDR3 sequence reads CASSATGNTEAFF.

Concerning this clone itself: The CDR3 end lies 3 residues beyond the end of the read and is filled in from the germline J gene. The gene calls are TRBV18 and TRBJ2-1, with 7 bases lining up with TRBD1. Germline V gives CDR1 KGHSH, CDR2 LQKENI. V lost 6 bases, J lost 6 bases, and 11 bases stayed unmatched. The CDR3 loop spans 15 amino acids. CDR3 in amino acids: CASSKPGQIINEQFF. The sequenced part of the CDR3 DNA is TGTGCCAGCTCCAAACCGGGACAGATTATCAATGAG.

On this clone itself: The read ends 3 residues early relative to the CDR3; the germline J gene fills the gap. V gene TRBV5-1 combines with J gene TRBJ1-5; D not resolved. Germline V gene lookup returns CDR1 SGHRS and CDR2 YFSETQ. This CDR3 spans 17 amino acids. Trimming shortened V by 0 bases and J by 2 bases, and 15 bases separated the two germline ends. CDR3 sequence reads: CASSLGANLEGNQPQHF. The sequenced part of the CDR3 DNA is TGCGCCAGCAGCTTGGGGGCTAACCTGGAGGGCAATCAGCCC.

Details on this clone: Read coverage stops 3 residues before the CDR3 terminus; the germline J gene supplies the remainder. The chain couples TRBV11-2 to TRBJ2-3, with D perhaps TRBD1 (5 bases). Germline assignment: CDR1 SGHAT and CDR2 FQNNGV. CDR3 size: 14 residues. CDR3 sequence reads: CASSPNAGWQPQYF. CDR3 DNA, as far as it was read: TGTGCCAGCAGCCCAAACGCAGGGTGGCAGCCG.

Points on this clone: The read falls 3 residues short of the CDR3 end, and the missing part is taken from the germline J gene. This sequence joins TRBV6-1 and TRBJ1-1; no clear D gene. V lost 4 bases and J 3 bases, leaving 9 bases between the germline ends. The CDR3 runs to 13 residues. Germline assignment: CDR1 MNHNS and CDR2 SASEGT. The CDR3 DNA, read in part, is TGTGCCAGCAGTGTCCGCGGTGACACTGAA. Protein product: CASSVRGDTE. The CDR3 as a whole reads CASSVRGDTEAFF.

In the case of this clone: The sequenced fragment ends 3 residues before the CDR3 boundary, so the rest is inferred from the germline J gene. The chain recombines TRBV29-1 with TRBJ2-3, with D tentatively TRBD1 (5 bases). V was shortened by 6 bases and J by 4 bases, with 20 bases between the two germline ends. The CDR3 totals 15 residues. Germline V gives CDR1 SQVTM, CDR2 ANQGSEA. CDR3 protein: CSVNGASGAPDTQYF. Partial CDR3 DNA: TGCAGCGTAAATGGGGCTTCTGGGGCCCCAGATACG.

To note about this clone: The read falls 3 residues short of the CDR3 end, and the missing part is taken from the germline J gene. V and J are TRBV7-2 and TRBJ1-2; D uncertain. Germline V gene sequence: CDR1 SGHTA, CDR2 FQGNSA. The CDR3 runs to 12 residues. CDR3 loop: CASSADSYDYTF. CDR3 DNA (partial): TGTGCCAGCAGCGCCGATTCCTACGAC.

Concerning this clone itself: The read gets to within 3 residues of the CDR3 end, and the germline J gene fills in the rest. The gene calls are TRBV28 and TRBJ2-7; weak D call: TRBD2 (9 bases). Deletions cut 6 bases from V and 5 bases from J, with 26 bases between. The CDR3 extends over 17 amino acids. Germline CDR1 and CDR2: MDHEN and SYDVKM. The chain's CDR3 is CASRGFRGLGTSNEQYF. The sequenced part of the CDR3 DNA is TGTGCCAGCAGGGGATTCAGGGGGCTCGGGACTAGCAACGAG.

As for this clone: Sequencing ends 3 residues short of the CDR3 end; the germline J gene provides the rest. The chain recombines TRBV7-9 with TRBJ1-2; D is uncertain. Germline V CDR1 and CDR2: SEHNR, FQNEAQ (reference sequence). The CDR3 loop spans 15 amino acids. Incomplete CDR3 DNA: TGTGCCAGCAGCCCTCGTTTTGAATGGGCCTACGAC. This codes for CASSPRFEWAYD. The whole CDR3 protein is CASSPRFEWAYDYTF.

In regard to this clone: The CDR3 end is not reached by the read, which stops 3 residues before it; the germline J gene fills it in. V is TRBV14 and J is TRBJ1-2, with 7 positions matching TRBD1. Germline V lookup: CDR1 SGHDN, CDR2 FVKESK. The CDR3 extends over 17 amino acids. Germline trimming cut 3 bases from V and 4 bases from J; bases unmatched to any gene: 14. The sequenced CDR3 bases are TGTGCCAGCAGCCACCGGGACAGTTATGACGGAAGCTATGGC. This sequence encodes CASSHRDSYDGSYG. The complete CDR3 sequence is CASSHRDSYDGSYGYTF.

Turning to this clone: With the read ending 3 residues before the CDR3 end, the germline J gene is used to fill in that end. V gene TRBV18 combines with J gene TRBJ1-1; D possibly corresponds to TRBD1 (5 bases). CDR1 and CDR2 from the germline V gene are KGHSH and LQKENI. The CDR3 contains 13 residues. CDR3 sequence: CASSGDPGETAFF. The CDR3 DNA, read in part, is TGTGCCAGCTCAGGAGACCCGGGGGAGACA.

Turning to this clone: At one boundary the junction diverges from the germline segment, which might be a read error. The observed sequence ends 3 residues before the CDR3 terminus, with the missing tail filled in from the germline J gene. The chain employs TRBV4-2 and TRBJ2-3; possibly TRBD1 for D (6 bases). Germline CDR1 LGHNA, CDR2 YNFKEQ. This CDR3 has 17 amino acids. The sequenced CDR3 bases are TGCGCCAGCAGCCAAGATTGGGAGACAGGAACCACAGATACG. Translation gives CASSQDWETGTTDT. The whole CDR3 is CASSQDWETGTTDTQYF.